Listed here are 19 T cell receptor beta chains from one sample, sequenced in a study of T cells in localized non-small cell lung cancer. Sequencing was performed with immunoSEQ multiplex PCR; in TCRdb, only in-frame clones are kept and a portion is missing. Of approximately 30,000 clones in the sample, roughly 90% were seen once. The sequencing used peripheral blood, collected before any cancer treatment. These receptor sequences come from a woman between 18 and 55 years old with stage I lung adenocarcinoma.

The V and J genes are TRBV4-1 and TRBJ2-5; TRBD1 matches at 8 bases. The CDR3 runs 16 residues. V dropped 4 bases and J dropped 4; count of bases not matched to a gene: 11. Germline CDR1 is MGHRA and CDR2 is YSYEKL. The CDR3 region is CASSPGDTGGGETQYF. As DNA, the CDR3 is TGCGCCAGCAGCCCGGGGGACACAGGGGGTGGAGAGACCCAGTACTTC.

The rearrangement uses TRBV4-1 and TRBJ1-2; D remains unclear. Looked up from germline, CDR1 is MGHRA and CDR2 is YSYEKL. The V and J ends lost 1 base and 2 bases respectively, with 5 bases between them. The CDR3 has 13 amino acids. This chain's CDR3 is CASSQAQNYGYTF. The CDR3 DNA sequence: TGCGCCAGCAGCCAAGCACAGAACTATGGCTACACCTTC.

In DNA form, the CDR3 reads TGTGCCAGCCGGGGGGGCTTCCGGGACAGGGGGACTGAAGCTTTCTTT. The encoded protein is CASRGGFRDRGTEAFF. The chain has TRBV27 and TRBJ1-1; 11 bases line up with TRBD1. J was trimmed by 5 bases and V by 8 bases; bases with no gene match: 13. Germline V lookup: CDR1 MNHEY, CDR2 SMNVEV (reference sequence). This CDR3 is built from 16 residues.

The rearrangement links TRBV10-3 to TRBJ2-3; possibly TRBD1 for D (6 bases). Per the germline V gene, CDR1 is ENHRY and CDR2 is SYGVKD. This CDR3 spans 15 amino acids. V shed 3 bases and J shed 4 bases, with 14 bases lying between them. The CDR3 sequence: CAISDEAGVADTQYF. CDR3 DNA sequence: TGTGCCATCAGTGATGAGGCAGGGGTTGCAGATACGCAGTATTTT.

CDR3 region: CASSRTSGTHNEQFF. The CDR3 DNA is TGTGCCAGCAGCCGGACTAGCGGGACACACAATGAGCAGTTCTTC. The chain is built from TRBV27 and TRBJ2-1; TRBD2 matches 12 bases. The CDR3 loop spans 15 amino acids. The junction had 5 bases not matched to a gene; V was cut back by 6 bases and J by 5 bases. The germline V gene encodes CDR1 MNHEY and CDR2 SMNVEV (reference sequence).

This clone appeared once. The V and J genes are TRBV7-9 and TRBJ2-5; 12 bases line up with TRBD1. Germline values: CDR1 SEHNR, CDR2 FQNEAQ (reference sequence). CDR3 length equals 15 residues. V shed 5 bases and J 5 bases; nucleotides not matched to a gene: 6. The CDR3 here is CASSKGQGAGETQYF. The CDR3 DNA reads TGTGCCAGCAGCAAGGGACAGGGGGCGGGTGAGACCCAGTACTTC. Filled out from reference TRBV7-9 and TRBJ2-5, the complete variable domain reads DTGVSQNPRHKITKRGQNVTFRCDPISEHNRLYWYRQTLGQGPEFLTYFQNEAQLEKSRLLSDRFSAERPKGSFSTLEIQRTEQGDSAMYLCASSKGQGAGETQYFGPGTRLLVL.

The chain recombines TRBV27 with TRBJ2-3; 13 nucleotides line up with TRBD2. Germline V gene data show CDR1 as MNHEY and CDR2 as SMNVEV (reference sequence). Trimming removed 6 bases from V and 4 bases from J; junction bases left unmatched: 4. This CDR3 has 15 amino acids. CDR3 DNA: TGTGCCAGCAGCCGGACTAGCGGGAGTCCAGATACGCAGTATTTT. The encoded protein is CASSRTSGSPDTQYF.

The chain has TRBV28 and TRBJ1-5; D may be TRBD1 (6 bases). Deletions cut 2 bases from V and 1 base from J, with 9 bases between. In germline, CDR1 is MDHEN, CDR2 SYDVKM. The CDR3 spans 15 residues. CDR3 DNA sequence: TGTGCCAGCAGTTTAGAACAGGGAAGCAATCAGCCCCAGCATTTT. Translated: CASSLEQGSNQPQHF.

V and J are TRBV7-9 and TRBJ2-1; TRBD2 agrees at 16 bases. CDR1 SEHNR and CDR2 FQNEAQ come from the germline V gene (reference sequence). This CDR3 comprises 19 residues. V lost 3 bases, J lost 1 base, and 6 bases stayed unmatched. The CDR3, as DNA: TGTGCCAGCAGCTTGGCCGGGACTAGCGGGAGGGGGTCCTACAATGAGCAGTTCTTC. Residues: CASSLAGTSGRGSYNEQFF.

The J gene is TRBJ2-3, the V gene TRBV7-2, with TRBD2 identical over 12 bases. Looked up from germline, CDR1 is SGHTA and CDR2 is FQGNSA. V shed 5 bases, J shed 7 bases, and the junction held 4 bases outside the gene matches. The CDR3 runs 14 residues. The CDR3 nucleotides read TGTGCCAGCAGCCCAGGACTAGCGGGAAATACGCAGTATTTT. Its protein product is CASSPGLAGNTQYF.

The chain has TRBV30 and TRBJ2-7; D not certain. CDR1 and CDR2 (germline): GTSNPN, SVGIG (reference sequence). The V end lost 0 bases, the J end lost 5 bases, and 8 bases lay between the germline ends. The CDR3 contains 12 residues. CDR3 in amino acids: CAWSVTYHEQYF. CDR3 DNA sequence: TGTGCCTGGAGTGTGACTTACCACGAGCAGTACTTC.

The chain links TRBV5-4 to TRBJ2-3; D ambiguous. In germline, CDR1 is SGHNT, CDR2 YYREEE (reference sequence). This CDR3 has 13 amino acids. Trimming shortened V by 0 bases and J by 4 bases, and 6 bases separated the two germline ends. CDR3 protein: CASSLDSSDTQYF. The CDR3 DNA reads as TGTGCCAGCAGCTTGGACAGCTCAGATACGCAGTATTTT.

The chain employs TRBV14 and TRBJ2-3, with TRBD1 matching over 9 bases. With 2 bases clipped from V and 4 bases from J, the junction kept 7 bases outside the gene matches. The germline CDR1 and CDR2 sequences are SGHDN and FVKESK. CDR3 length equals 16 residues. The CDR3 DNA follows: TGTGCCAGCAGCCAAACCTACACAGGGGGCGCAGATACGCAGTATTTT. Amino acid sequence: CASSQTYTGGADTQYF.

The chain couples TRBV7-9 to TRBJ2-2; unclear D gene. Trimming took off 8 bases at V and 3 bases at J, with 4 bases between the two ends. The CDR3 sequence is 11 residues long. CDR1 and CDR2 from the germline V gene are SEHNR and FQNEAQ (reference sequence). CDR3 DNA: TGTGCCAGCGACGACACCGGGGAGCTGTTTTTT. It yields the protein CASDDTGELFF.

The V gene is TRBV5-5, the J gene TRBJ1-1; D gene ambiguous. Per germline, CDR1 SGHKS and CDR2 YYEKEE (reference sequence). The CDR3 runs to 13 residues. The V and J ends lost 4 bases and 1 base respectively, with 8 bases between them. The CDR3 spells CASSLGGNTEAFF. DNA of the CDR3: TGTGCCAGCAGCCTCGGCGGGAACACTGAAGCTTTCTTT.

This rearrangement joins TRBV11-3 to TRBJ1-1, with D unresolved. V was pared by 1 base and J by 6 bases, with 3 bases between. Germline CDR1 SGHNT, CDR2 YENEEA. CDR3 length: 11 residues. CDR3 sequence (DNA): TGTGCCAGCAGCTTAGCAGCTGAAGCTTTCTTT. This sequence encodes CASSLAAEAFF.

This chain connects TRBV7-2 to TRBJ1-1; 7 bases are a match to TRBD1. The trim removed 5 bases at V and 1 base at J, leaving 7 bases unmatched. Per germline, CDR1 SGHTA and CDR2 FQGNSA. There are 15 residues in the CDR3. DNA for the CDR3: TGTGCCAGCAGCAAACAGGGGAAGGCGAACACTGAAGCTTTCTTT. It specifies CASSKQGKANTEAFF.

The rearrangement links TRBV9 to TRBJ2-2; 8 bases are a match to TRBD2. Germline loops: CDR1 SGDLS, CDR2 YYNGEE. V gave up 4 bases and J gave up 0 bases; unmatched junction bases: 11. This CDR3 has 18 amino acids. The CDR3 reads CASSPRTSGHTNTGELFF. DNA of the CDR3: TGTGCCAGCAGCCCCCGCACTAGCGGACATACGAACACCGGGGAGCTGTTTTTT.

The rearrangement links TRBV4-1 to TRBJ2-7, with 7 positions matching TRBD1. Germline V CDR1 and CDR2: MGHRA, YSYEKL. V lost 4 bases, J lost 8 bases, and 8 bases stayed unmatched. The CDR3 spans 13 residues. This CDR3 is CASSPYDRAQQYF. The CDR3 nucleotides read TGCGCCAGCAGCCCCTACGACAGGGCCCAGCAGTACTTC.